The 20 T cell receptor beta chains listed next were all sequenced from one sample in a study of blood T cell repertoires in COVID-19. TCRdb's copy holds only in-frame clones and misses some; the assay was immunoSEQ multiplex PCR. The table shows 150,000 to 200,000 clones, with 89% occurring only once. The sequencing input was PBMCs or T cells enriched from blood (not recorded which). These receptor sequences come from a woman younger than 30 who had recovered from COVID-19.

The CDR3 DNA is TGTGCCAGCAGCTATACAGGGGGCTATCGGTATTTT. Protein product: CASSYTGGYRYF. The V gene is TRBV7-9, the J gene TRBJ2-3; TRBD1 matches at 9 bases. Germline V gene sequence: CDR1 SEHNR, CDR2 FQNEAQ (reference sequence). The junction had 7 bases not matched to a gene; V was cut back by 4 bases and J by 14 bases. The CDR3 runs 12 residues.

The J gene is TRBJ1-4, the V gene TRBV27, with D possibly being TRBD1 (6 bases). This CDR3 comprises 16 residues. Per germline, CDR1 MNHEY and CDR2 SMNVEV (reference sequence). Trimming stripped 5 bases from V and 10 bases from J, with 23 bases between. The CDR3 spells CASSQQPGRLGGKLFF. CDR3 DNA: TGTGCCAGCAGTCAACAGCCGGGACGCCTAGGGGGAAAACTGTTTTTT.

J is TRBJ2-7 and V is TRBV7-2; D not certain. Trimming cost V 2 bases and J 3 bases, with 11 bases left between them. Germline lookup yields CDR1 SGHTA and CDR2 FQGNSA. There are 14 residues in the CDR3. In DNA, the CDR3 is TGTGCCAGCAGCTTATCGGTACAGAACTACGAGCAGTACTTC. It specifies CASSLSVQNYEQYF.

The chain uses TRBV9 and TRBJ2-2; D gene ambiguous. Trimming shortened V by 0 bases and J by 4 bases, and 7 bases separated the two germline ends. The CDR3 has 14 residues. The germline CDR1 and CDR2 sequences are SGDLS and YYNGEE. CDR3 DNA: TGTGCCAGCAGCGTAGTTAGTAGCACCGGGGAGCTGTTTTTT. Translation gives CASSVVSSTGELFF.

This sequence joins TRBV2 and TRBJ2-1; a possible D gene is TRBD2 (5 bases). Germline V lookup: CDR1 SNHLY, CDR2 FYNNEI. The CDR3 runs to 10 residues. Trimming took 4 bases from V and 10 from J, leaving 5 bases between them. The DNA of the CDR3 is TGTGCCAGCAGTGGGGAGGAGCAGTTCTTC. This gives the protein CASSGEEQFF.

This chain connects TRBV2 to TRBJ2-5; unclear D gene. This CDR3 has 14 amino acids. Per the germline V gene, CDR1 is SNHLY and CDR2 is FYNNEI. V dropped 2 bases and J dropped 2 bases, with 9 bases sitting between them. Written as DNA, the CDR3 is TGTGCCAGCAGTGAACCACGGTATCAAGAGACCCAGTACTTC. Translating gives CASSEPRYQETQYF.

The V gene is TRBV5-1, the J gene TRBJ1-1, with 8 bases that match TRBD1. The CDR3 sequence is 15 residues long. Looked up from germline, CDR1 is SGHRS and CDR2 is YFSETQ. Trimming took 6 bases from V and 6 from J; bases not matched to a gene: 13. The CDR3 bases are TGCGCCAGCACCCTACAAGCGGAGACAGGGGCTGAAGCTTTCTTT. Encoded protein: CASTLQAETGAEAFF. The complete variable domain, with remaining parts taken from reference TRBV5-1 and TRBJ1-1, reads KAGVTQTPRYLIKTRGQQVTLSCSPISGHRSVSWYQQTPGQGLQFLFEYFSETQRNKGNFPGRFSGRQFSNSRSEMNVSTLELGDSALYLCASTLQAETGAEAFFGQGTRLTVV.

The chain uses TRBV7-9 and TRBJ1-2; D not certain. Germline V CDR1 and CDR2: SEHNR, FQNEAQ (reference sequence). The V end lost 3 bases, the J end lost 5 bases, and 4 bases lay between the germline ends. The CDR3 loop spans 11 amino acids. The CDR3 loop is CASSFGYGYTF. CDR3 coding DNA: TGTGCCAGCAGCTTCGGGTATGGCTACACCTTC.

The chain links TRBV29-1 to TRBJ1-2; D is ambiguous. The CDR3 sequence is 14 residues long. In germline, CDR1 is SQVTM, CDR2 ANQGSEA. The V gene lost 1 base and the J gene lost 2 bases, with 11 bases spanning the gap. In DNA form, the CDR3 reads TGCAGCGTTGAAGGACGGGGATTAAACTATGGCTACACCTTC. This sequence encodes CSVEGRGLNYGYTF.

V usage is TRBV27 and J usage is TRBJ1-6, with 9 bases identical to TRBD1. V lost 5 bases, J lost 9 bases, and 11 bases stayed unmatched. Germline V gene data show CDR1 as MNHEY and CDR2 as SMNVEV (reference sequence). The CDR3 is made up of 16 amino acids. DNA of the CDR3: TGTGCCAGCAGTCATCGGACAGGGGCGCCTACTTCACCCCTCCACTTT. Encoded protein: CASSHRTGAPTSPLHF.

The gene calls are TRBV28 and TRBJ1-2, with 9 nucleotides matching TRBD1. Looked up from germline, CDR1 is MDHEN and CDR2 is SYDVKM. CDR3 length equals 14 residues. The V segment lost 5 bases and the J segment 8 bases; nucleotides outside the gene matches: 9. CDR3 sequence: CASSDTGGRGGYTF. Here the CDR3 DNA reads TGTGCCAGCAGTGATACAGGGGGCCGGGGAGGCTACACCTTC.

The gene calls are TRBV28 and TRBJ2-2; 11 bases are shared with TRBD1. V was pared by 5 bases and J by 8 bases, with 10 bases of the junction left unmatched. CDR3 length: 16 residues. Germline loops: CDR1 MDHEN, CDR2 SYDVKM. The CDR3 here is CASSALGTGGRGELFF. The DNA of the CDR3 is TGTGCCAGCAGTGCACTCGGGACAGGGGGAAGGGGGGAGCTGTTTTTT.

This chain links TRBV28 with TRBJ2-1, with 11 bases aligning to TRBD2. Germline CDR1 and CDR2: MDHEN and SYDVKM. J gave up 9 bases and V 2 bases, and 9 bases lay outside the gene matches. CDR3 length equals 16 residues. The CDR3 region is CASSLILAGGRIEQFF. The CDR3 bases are TGTGCCAGCAGTTTAATCCTAGCGGGGGGCAGGATTGAGCAGTTCTTC.

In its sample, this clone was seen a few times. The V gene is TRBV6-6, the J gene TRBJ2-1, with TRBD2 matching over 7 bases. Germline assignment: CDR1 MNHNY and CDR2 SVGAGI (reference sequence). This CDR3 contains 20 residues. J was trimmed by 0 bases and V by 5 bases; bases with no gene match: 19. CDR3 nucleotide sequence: TGTGCCAGCAGTCGCGTTTTGCTAGCGGCGAACTCATTCTCCTACAATGAGCAGTTCTTC. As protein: CASSRVLLAANSFSYNEQFF.

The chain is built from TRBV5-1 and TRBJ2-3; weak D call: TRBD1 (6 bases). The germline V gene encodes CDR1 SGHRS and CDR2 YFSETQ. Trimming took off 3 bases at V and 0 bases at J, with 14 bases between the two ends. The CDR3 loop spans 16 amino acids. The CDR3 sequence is CASSWGYQGSTDTQYF. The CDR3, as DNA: TGCGCCAGCAGCTGGGGGTACCAGGGGAGCACAGATACGCAGTATTTT.

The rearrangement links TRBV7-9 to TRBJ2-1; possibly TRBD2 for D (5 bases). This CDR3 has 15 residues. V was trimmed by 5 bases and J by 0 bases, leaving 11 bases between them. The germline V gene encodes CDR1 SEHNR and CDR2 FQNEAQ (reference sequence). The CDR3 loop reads CASSRGPSSYNEQFF. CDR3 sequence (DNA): TGTGCCAGCAGCCGAGGGCCGAGCTCCTACAATGAGCAGTTCTTC.

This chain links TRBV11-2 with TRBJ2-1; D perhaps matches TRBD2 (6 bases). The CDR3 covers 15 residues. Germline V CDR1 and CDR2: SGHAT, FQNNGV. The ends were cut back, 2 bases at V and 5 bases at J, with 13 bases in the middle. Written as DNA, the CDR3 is TGTGCCAGCAGCTTATCCAGTGCGGGAAACAATGAGCAGTTCTTC. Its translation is CASSLSSAGNNEQFF.

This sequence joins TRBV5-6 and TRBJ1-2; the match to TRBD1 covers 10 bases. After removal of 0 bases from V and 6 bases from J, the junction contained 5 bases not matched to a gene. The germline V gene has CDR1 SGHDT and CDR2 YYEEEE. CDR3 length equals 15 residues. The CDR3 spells CASSLAPGQGNGYTF. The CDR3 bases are TGTGCCAGCAGCTTGGCCCCGGGACAGGGGAATGGCTACACCTTC.

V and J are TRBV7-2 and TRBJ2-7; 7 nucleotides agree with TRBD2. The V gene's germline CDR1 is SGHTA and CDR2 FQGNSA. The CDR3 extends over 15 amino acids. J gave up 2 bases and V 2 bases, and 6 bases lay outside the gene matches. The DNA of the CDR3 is TGTGCCAGCAGCTTAAATAACGGGGGGACCTACGAGCAGTACTTC. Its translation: CASSLNNGGTYEQYF. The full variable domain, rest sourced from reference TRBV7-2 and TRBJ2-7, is GAGVSQSPSNKVTEKGKDVELRCDPISGHTALYWYRQSLGQGLEFLIYFQGNSAPDKSGLPSDRFSAERTGGSVSTLTIQRTQQEDSAVYLCASSLNNGGTYEQYFGPGTRLTVT.

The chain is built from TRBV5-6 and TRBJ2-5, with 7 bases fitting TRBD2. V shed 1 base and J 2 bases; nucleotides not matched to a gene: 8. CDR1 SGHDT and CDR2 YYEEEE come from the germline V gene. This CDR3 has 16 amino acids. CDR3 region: CASSLNGWRGQETQYF. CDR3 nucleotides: TGTGCCAGCAGCTTGAACGGGTGGCGGGGGCAAGAGACCCAGTACTTC.